These 22 T cell receptor beta chains originate from one sample sequenced in a study of T cells in Graves' hyperthyroidism and ophthalmopathy (dated by TCRdb to 2018 to 2020). The library was made by multiplex PCR. Sequencer: Illumina HiSeq 2000. TCR beta CDR3 regions were amplified from RNA transcripts. The TCR CDR3 was subjected to a first round of RT-PCR using the HTBI primer set and the Qiagen OneStep RT-PCR kit. Using fastp at Q25 and MiXCR, TCRdb reprocessed the public reads and kept productive beta chains. Each entry is one CDR3 protein sequence, shown with its most common DNA and genes. The sample records roughly 570,000 distinct CDR3 sequences, more than 45% of which are singletons. Approximately 7.5% of the sample comes from the top ten. Source material: peripheral blood or thyroid tissue (not recorded which). These receptors originate from a woman between 18 and 29 years old with Graves' hyperthyroidism.

This clonotype was counted many times. V is TRBV19 and J is TRBJ2-2; D is possibly TRBD2 (6 bases). V lost 3 bases and J 6 bases, leaving 17 bases between the germline ends. The CDR3 is 16 residues long. CDR1 LNHDA and CDR2 SQIVND come from the germline V gene (reference sequence). CDR3 bases: TGTGCCAGTAGTATGGGGGGACCTGGCGTTTCCGGGGAGCTGTTTTTT. It codes for CASSMGGPGVSGELFF. Full variable domain (missing parts from reference TRBV19 and TRBJ2-2): DGGITQSPKYLFRKEGQNVTLSCEQNLNHDAMYWYRQDPGQGLRLIYYSQIVNDFQKGDIAEGYSVSREKKESFPLTVTSAQKNPTAFYLCASSMGGPGVSGELFFGEGSRLTVL.

The genes are TRBV5-1 and TRBJ2-3; 8 nucleotides align to TRBD2. CDR1 is SGHRS and CDR2 is YFSETQ in the germline V gene. The CDR3 is 15 residues long. V lost 3 bases to trimming and J lost 2 bases; unmatched junction nucleotides: 5. The CDR3 region is CASSSPTSATDTQYF. Here the CDR3 DNA reads TGCGCCAGCAGCTCCCCGACTAGCGCCACAGATACGCAGTATTTT.

This clonotype was seen at least ten times. The gene calls are TRBV4-1 and TRBJ1-5; weak D call: TRBD1 (6 bases). The germline V gene encodes CDR1 MGHRA and CDR2 YSYEKL. The CDR3 is 15 amino acids. Trimming stripped 0 bases from V and 7 bases from J, with 13 bases between. As DNA, the CDR3 is TGCGCCAGCAGCCAAGATATACAGGGTAGGCAGCCCCAGCATTTT. It codes for CASSQDIQGRQPQHF.

The rearrangement joins TRBV11-1 to TRBJ1-2; the match to TRBD1 covers 8 bases. Germline V gives CDR1 SGHAT, CDR2 FQDESV (reference sequence). The CDR3 totals 15 residues. The V and J ends lost 1 base and 4 bases, in that order; junction bases with no gene match: 5. CDR3 loop: CASSLGTGLGYGYTF. CDR3 nucleotide sequence: TGTGCCAGCAGCTTAGGGACAGGGCTTGGCTATGGCTACACCTTC.

V is TRBV5-1 and J is TRBJ2-7; 9 bases agree with TRBD2. The closer fit of TRBJ2-1 to the DNA end suggests the J call may be wrong. Germline assignment: CDR1 SGHRS and CDR2 YFSETQ. This CDR3 is built from 14 residues. CDR3 coding DNA: TGCGCCAGCAGCTTGGGGCTAGCGGGGACCCAGCAGTTCTTC. Protein: CASSLGLAGTQQFF.

In this sample, this clonotype turned up many times. The rearrangement links TRBV20-1 to TRBJ2-7; TRBD1 matches 9 bases. The V gene's germline CDR1 is DFQATT and CDR2 SNEGSKA (reference sequence). This CDR3 is 12 amino acids long. The V and J ends lost 6 bases and 6 bases, in that order; junction bases with no gene match: 6. The CDR3 DNA reads as TGCAGTGCGTATGACAGGGGGGGCGAGCAGTACTTC. Protein sequence: CSAYDRGGEQYF.

A remark on this clonotype: Just one base apart from a much larger clone, this may be a read error. The chain is built from TRBV12-3 or TRBV12-4 and TRBJ2-5, with a weak D call TRBD1 (5 bases). This CDR3 spans 14 amino acids. V shed 2 bases and J shed 5 bases, with 12 bases lying between them. DNA for the CDR3: TGTGCCAGCAGTTTATTGACAGATAGGGAGACCCAGTACTTC. This translates into CASSLLTDRETQYF.

The chain employs TRBV29-1 and TRBJ2-5; perhaps TRBD1 as D (6 bases). Germline values: CDR1 SQVTM, CDR2 ANQGSEA. The CDR3 has 12 amino acids. V was pared by 1 base and J by 7 bases, with 10 bases between. In nucleotides, the CDR3 is TGCAGCGTTGAAGTGGACAGTGCGACCCAGTACTTC. This encodes CSVEVDSATQYF.

At least ten counts were recorded for this clonotype. This sequence joins TRBV27 and TRBJ2-5; either TRBD1 or TRBD2 may fit D (6 bases each). CDR1 is MNHEY and CDR2 is SMNVEV in the germline V gene (reference sequence). The V gene lost 5 bases and the J gene lost 1 base, with 11 bases spanning the gap. CDR3 length: 14 residues. The CDR3 region has the DNA TGTGCCAGCAGTGCCACGGGGGCCCAAGAGACCCAGTACTTC. This translates into CASSATGAQETQYF.

This clonotype appeared once. J is TRBJ2-5 and V is TRBV29-1; 9 nucleotides line up with TRBD2. The CDR3 is made up of 16 amino acids. The ends lost 6 bases at V and 7 bases at J; junction bases unmatched: 18. CDR1 SQVTM and CDR2 ANQGSEA come from the germline V gene. This CDR3 reads CSVGRLTSGRMGTQYF. The CDR3 DNA reads TGCAGCGTGGGCCGACTGACTAGCGGAAGGATGGGGACCCAGTACTTC. Filled out from reference TRBV29-1 and TRBJ2-5, the complete variable domain reads SAVISQKPSRDICQRGTSLTIQCQVDSQVTMMFWYRQQPGQSLTLIATANQGSEATYESGFVIDKFPISRPNLTFSTLTVSNMSPEDSSIYLCSVGRLTSGRMGTQYFGPGTRLLVL.

There are many counts of this clonotype. This chain links TRBV10-2 with TRBJ1-5, with 7 bases that match TRBD1. Germline CDR1 and CDR2: WSHSY and SAAADI. The CDR3 sequence is 14 residues long. J gave up 6 bases and V 4 bases, and 6 bases lay outside the gene matches. The CDR3 nucleotides read TGCGCCAGCAGTGGTATCTACAGGGGTCAGCCCCAGCATTTT. Its translation is CASSGIYRGQPQHF.

The chain has TRBV7-9 and TRBJ2-1; D remains ambiguous. With 1 base removed from V and 8 bases from J, the gap between germline ends came to 24 bases. Germline CDR1 SEHNR, CDR2 FQNEAQ (reference sequence). The CDR3 sequence is 18 residues long. CDR3: CASSLVLGYRVVVHEQFF. CDR3 nucleotides: TGTGCCAGCAGCTTAGTGTTAGGTTATCGGGTCGTTGTCCATGAGCAGTTCTTC.

About this clonotype itself: This could be a read error, since a much larger clone is one nucleotide away. Because it lacks the conserved phenylalanine or tryptophan at the end, this CDR3 is likely a read error. This rearrangement joins TRBV19 to TRBJ2-7, with D uncertain. Germline V CDR1 and CDR2: LNHDA, SQIVND (reference sequence). The V end was cut by 2 bases, the J end by 0 bases, with 11 bases between. This CDR3 has 15 residues. The CDR3 here is CASSIRDISSYEQYS. Written as DNA, the CDR3 is TGTGCCAGTAGTATAAGAGACATCAGCTCCTACGAGCAGTACTCC.

This clonotype has just a few counts. The chain links TRBV3-1 to TRBJ2-5; D is uncertain. CDR3 size: 14 residues. The ends were cut back, 0 bases at V and 1 base at J, with 6 bases in the middle. Germline V gene data show CDR1 as LGHDT and CDR2 as YNNKEL (reference sequence). The CDR3 region is CASSQDPLQETQYF. The CDR3 nucleotides read TGTGCCAGCAGCCAAGATCCCCTCCAAGAGACCCAGTACTTC.

A single count supports this clonotype. Here the CDR3 DNA reads TGTGCCATCAGTGGTCTCGGGGGACAGATTGGAAACACCATATATTTT. Its protein product is CAISGLGGQIGNTIYF. V is TRBV10-3 and J is TRBJ1-3, with 7 bases fitting TRBD1. From germline, CDR1 is ENHRY and CDR2 SYGVKD. This CDR3 has 16 residues. V lost 4 bases and J lost 3; bases outside the gene matches: 9.

This clonotype was recorded at least ten times. The rearrangement links TRBV7-2 to TRBJ2-5; 8 bases align to TRBD1. With 5 bases clipped from V and 4 bases from J, the junction kept 9 bases outside the gene matches. This CDR3 region has 15 residues. The V gene's germline CDR1 is SGHTA and CDR2 FQGNSA. CDR3 protein: CASSPWTGTRETQYF. DNA of the CDR3: TGTGCCAGCAGCCCTTGGACAGGGACCAGAGAGACCCAGTACTTC.

Comment on this clonotype: This CDR3 fails to terminate in the conserved phenylalanine or tryptophan, so it likely reflects a read error. The limits of the CDR3 on the DNA are not certain, so only TCRdb's listed CDR3 is given. V and J are TRBV5-1 and TRBJ2-6; TRBD1 is the table's D call, not checked against the DNA. Looked up from germline, CDR1 is SGHRS and CDR2 is YFSETQ. The CDR3 is 8 amino acids long, termini counted. This CDR3 reads CASSLDGT.

As regards this clonotype: Relative to the germline gene, one junction end is altered; a read error may explain this. The chain joins TRBV2 to TRBJ2-6; 10 positions match TRBD1. The CDR3 is made up of 14 amino acids. The germline gives CDR1 SNHLY, CDR2 FYNNEI. CDR3 bases: TGTGCCAGCAGGTCCGGGACAGGGGACAACGTCCTGACTTTC. Amino acids: CASRSGTGDNVLTF.

V is TRBV29-1 and J is TRBJ1-5; no clear D gene. Trimming removed 7 bases from V and 1 base from J, with 8 bases in between. CDR1 and CDR2 from the germline V gene are SQVTM and ANQGSEA. The CDR3 is made up of 12 amino acids. The CDR3 spells CSELTSNQPQHF. CDR3 DNA sequence: TGCAGCGAGCTGACAAGCAATCAGCCCCAGCATTTT. The variable domain in full, completed from reference TRBV29-1 and TRBJ1-5, reads SAVISQKPSRDICQRGTSLTIQCQVDSQVTMMFWYRQQPGQSLTLIATANQGSEATYESGFVIDKFPISRPNLTFSTLTVSNMSPEDSSIYLCSELTSNQPQHFGDGTRLSIL.

V and J are TRBV7-6 and TRBJ2-6; 9 bases match TRBD1. Germline V gives CDR1 SGHVS, CDR2 FNYEAQ. Losses at the gene ends were 5 bases for V and 0 bases for J; bases not matched to a gene: 11. CDR3 size: 19 residues. CDR3 in DNA: TGTGCCAGCAGCCAAGAAGGGTTGACAGGGGGCTCTGGGGCCAACGTCCTGACTTTC. This sequence encodes CASSQEGLTGGSGANVLTF.

This clonotype was recorded at least ten times. The chain links TRBV29-1 to TRBJ2-2; possible D gene TRBD1, 6 bases. There are 12 residues in the CDR3. The germline V gene has CDR1 SQVTM and CDR2 ANQGSEA. The V end lost 6 bases, the J end lost 6 bases, and 11 bases lay between the germline ends. The CDR3 sequence is CSVPGVAGELFF. In nucleotides, the CDR3 is TGCAGCGTGCCAGGGGTGGCCGGGGAGCTGTTTTTT.

The chain joins TRBV5-1 to TRBJ2-1; possibly TRBD1 or TRBD2 for D (5 bases each). Trimming took 1 base from V and 3 from J, leaving 23 bases between them. The CDR3 runs to 19 residues. The germline V gene encodes CDR1 SGHRS and CDR2 YFSETQ. The CDR3 loop is CASSLCGTKTTSSYNEQFF. The CDR3 DNA sequence: TGCGCCAGCAGCTTGTGTGGGACCAAGACTACTTCTAGCTACAATGAGCAGTTCTTC.